Listed below are T cell receptor beta chains from one sample, sequenced in a study of T cells in Graves' hyperthyroidism and ophthalmopathy. TCRdb used MiXCR to reprocess the multiplex PCR reads, holding one entry per CDR3 protein. The table shows 300,000 to 400,000 distinct CDR3 sequences, with 15% to 20% occurring only once. The sequencing sample was made of blood. Source of these receptors: a woman in her forties or fifties with Graves' hyperthyroidism. Both conserved end residues are part of each CDR3. D genes are given only for firm matches. Size is omitted from some rows. Given values are once, few, many or a class for expanded clones.

clone size,J gene,D gene,V gene,CDR3 protein,CDR3 DNA
few,TRBJ2-1,TRBD2,TRBV2,CASSRGLAGQQFF,TGTGCCAGCAGCCGAGGACTAGCGGGTCAGCAGTTCTTC
many,TRBJ2-3,TRBD1,TRBV5-1,CASSSGTGFTDTQYF,TGCGCCAGCAGCTCTGGGACAGGGTTCACAGATACGCAGTATTTT
few,TRBJ2-3,TRBD2,TRBV6-2/TRBV6-3,CASAGLAGWDTQYF,TGTGCCAGCGCGGGACTAGCGGGATGGGATACGCAGTATTTT
few,TRBJ2-7,NA,TRBV5-1,CASSNRVSGTHEQYF,TGCGCCAGCAGCAATAGAGTTTCAGGGACCCACGAGCAGTACTTC
many,TRBJ2-2,NA,TRBV28,CASSLSSTGELFF,TGTGCCAGCAGTTTATCGAGCACCGGGGAGCTGTTTTTT
many,TRBJ1-2,TRBD1,TRBV20-1,CSAGGTGTGYTF,TGCAGTGCTGGAGGGACAGGGACCGGCTACACCTTC
few,TRBJ2-3,NA,TRBV6-1,CASSPFKARSADTQYF,TGTGCCAGCAGCCCCTTTAAGGCCCGATCGGCAGATACGCAGTATTTT
few,TRBJ1-6,NA,TRBV6-5,CASSYSGRANNSPLHF,TGTGCCAGCAGTTACTCGGGCAGGGCCAATAATTCACCCCTCCACTTT
NA,TRBJ2-7,NA,TRBV12-3/TRBV12-4,CASSLRASYEQYF,TGTGCCAGCAGCCTCCGGGCCTCCTACGAGCAGTACTTC
many,TRBJ1-1,NA,TRBV6-1,CASRTHASSNTEAFF,TGTGCCAGCAGAACACATGCTAGTTCGAACACTGAAGCTTTCTTT
few,TRBJ1-5,NA,TRBV20-1,CSAIDPNQPQHF,TGCAGTGCTATTGACCCCAATCAGCCCCAGCATTTT
NA,TRBJ2-2,NA,TRBV9,CASSVAAGELFF,TGTGCCAGCAGCGTAGCCGCCGGGGAGCTGTTTTTT
few,TRBJ1-2,NA,TRBV5-1,CASSPGENYGYTF,TGCGCCAGCAGCCCCGGGGAGAACTATGGCTACACCTTC
many,TRBJ2-7,TRBD2,TRBV18,CASSPGTSGRLAYEQYF,TGTGCCAGCTCACCGGGGACTAGCGGGAGACTCGCCTACGAGCAGTACTTC
many,TRBJ2-7,TRBD2,TRBV30,CAWSQSGRLSYEQYF,TGTGCCTGGAGTCAAAGCGGGAGGCTCTCCTACGAGCAGTACTTC
NA,TRBJ2-7,TRBD1,TRBV27,CASSNTGGYEQYF,TGTGCCAGCAGTAATACAGGGGGCTACGAGCAGTACTTC
few,TRBJ1-1,NA,TRBV27,CASSLTLGTQTEAFF,TGTGCCAGCAGTTTAACCCTGGGGACCCAAACTGAAGCTTTCTTT
NA,TRBJ1-1,NA,TRBV9,CASSRQGRSQAFF,TGTGCCAGCAGCAGACAAGGACGGTCGCAAGCTTTCTTT
NA,TRBJ1-2,NA,TRBV5-1,CASSLKGDYLYGYTF,TGCGCCAGCAGCTTGAAGGGAGACTACCTCTATGGCTACACCTTC
NA,TRBJ2-7,TRBD1,TRBV5-1,CASSLEGQPYEQYF,TGCGCCAGCAGCTTGGAGGGACAGCCCTACGAGCAGTACTTC
NA,TRBJ2-7,TRBD2,TRBV12-3/TRBV12-4,CASSSRLAGAYEQYF,TGTGCCAGCAGCTCTAGACTAGCGGGTGCCTACGAGCAGTACTTC
many,TRBJ1-1,NA,TRBV9,CASSGYGEAFF,TGTGCCAGCAGCGGGTACGGGGAGGCTTTCTTT
many,TRBJ1-2,NA,TRBV5-1,CASSFRWNYGYTF,TGCGCCAGCAGCTTCCGGTGGAACTATGGCTACACCTTC
few,TRBJ1-3,NA,TRBV12-3/TRBV12-4,CASSWGNNRNTIYF,TGTGCCAGCAGTTGGGGGAATAATAGAAACACCATATATTTT
few,TRBJ2-4,NA,TRBV4-1,CASSQDEGENIQYF,TGCGCCAGCAGCCAAGACGAGGGAGAAAACATTCAGTACTTC
few,TRBJ2-1,NA,TRBV9,CASSASEREQFF,TGTGCCAGCAGCGCCTCCGAACGGGAGCAGTTCTTC
many,TRBJ1-5,NA,TRBV30,CAWRGGGGQPQHF,TGTGCCTGGAGGGGAGGGGGTGGACAGCCCCAGCATTTT
NA,TRBJ1-3,NA,TRBV18,CASSPTSAYGNTIYF,TGTGCCAGCTCCCCCACGAGCGCGTATGGAAACACCATATATTTT
NA,TRBJ2-1,TRBD1,TRBV6-2/TRBV6-3,CASSDQGDSYNEQFF,TGTGCCAGCAGTGACCAGGGGGACTCCTACAATGAGCAGTTCTTC
NA,TRBJ2-6,TRBD1,TRBV19,CASTSGPGGLAGANVLTF,TGTGCCAGTACATCGGGGCCAGGGGGCCTAGCTGGGGCCAACGTCCTGACTTTC
many,TRBJ2-2,NA,TRBV5-6,CASSLNWGPNTGELFF,TGTGCCAGCAGCTTGAATTGGGGGCCGAACACCGGGGAGCTGTTTTTT
many,TRBJ2-3,TRBD2,TRBV7-2,CASSPTLAGSTDTQYF,TGTGCCAGCAGCCCAACTTTAGCGGGGAGCACAGATACGCAGTATTTT
few,TRBJ2-5,TRBD1,TRBV2,CASSEALRLWTGARSGESYF,TGTGCCAGCAGTGAAGCGCTTCGTCTTTGGACAGGGGCCCGAAGCGGGGAATCTTACTTC
many,TRBJ1-2,NA,TRBV6-6,CASSYLAQNPYGYTF,TGTGCCAGCAGTTACTTAGCCCAGAACCCATATGGCTACACCTTC
NA,TRBJ2-1,TRBD2,TRBV7-6,CASSSAGGYEQFF,TGTGCCAGCAGCTCAGCGGGGGGGTATGAGCAGTTCTTC
many,TRBJ2-1,TRBD2,TRBV3-1,CASSQGGLAINEQFF,TGTGCCAGCAGCCAAGGGGGACTAGCAATCAATGAGCAGTTCTTC
few,TRBJ2-5,NA,TRBV2,CASSAQGRGETQYF,TGTGCCAGCAGCGCACAGGGTAGGGGGGAGACCCAGTACTTC
NA,TRBJ1-4,TRBD1,TRBV6-7,CASSYPRGRPTTNEKLFF,TGTGCCAGCAGTTACCCCAGGGGGCGGCCAACAACTAATGAAAAACTGTTTTTT
NA,TRBJ1-5,NA,TRBV3-1,CASSQDLEGGQPQHF,TGTGCCAGCAGCCAAGATCTTGAAGGCGGGCAGCCCCAGCATTTT
few,TRBJ1-2,TRBD1,TRBV20-1,CSVQGDRGYYGYTF,TGCAGTGTTCAGGGGGACAGGGGATACTATGGCTACACCTTC